The clone carrying this T cell receptor beta chain was recorded many times. Its matching antigen is unknown. The source material, RNA transcripts, was used to amplify TCR beta CDR3 regions. The TCR CDR3 first-round RT-PCR relied on the HTBI primer set. TCRdb re-called the multiplex PCR reads through MiXCR, storing one row per CDR3 protein. Of roughly 500,000 distinct CDR3 sequences listed, approximately 44% are singletons. This sample is part of a study of T cells in Graves' hyperthyroidism and ophthalmopathy. Germline CDR1 reads SNHLY; CDR2 reads FYNNEI. V gave up 3 bases and J gave up 7 bases; unmatched junction bases: 5. The CDR3 runs 13 residues. General observations from the study: Ophthalmopathy, as predicted by the model, came a median about six months after the prediction. Blood also contained most expanded thyroid clonotypes above 0.001. Ophthalmopathy stood apart from stable hyperthyroidism in a 13 V-J model.

Clinical symptoms, serum thyroxine, TRAb, thyroid ultrasound and orbital computed tomography established diagnosis. Material for sequencing was peripheral blood or thyroid tissue (not recorded which). The chain combines TRBV2 with TRBJ1-2, with TRBD1 identical over 7 bases. This clonotype was sampled from an adult woman with Graves' disease, either hyperthyroidism or ophthalmopathy (not recorded which). As DNA, the CDR3 is TGTGCCAGCAGTGAGGGACAGACTAGTGGCTACACCTTC. Encoded protein: CASSEGQTSGYTF.